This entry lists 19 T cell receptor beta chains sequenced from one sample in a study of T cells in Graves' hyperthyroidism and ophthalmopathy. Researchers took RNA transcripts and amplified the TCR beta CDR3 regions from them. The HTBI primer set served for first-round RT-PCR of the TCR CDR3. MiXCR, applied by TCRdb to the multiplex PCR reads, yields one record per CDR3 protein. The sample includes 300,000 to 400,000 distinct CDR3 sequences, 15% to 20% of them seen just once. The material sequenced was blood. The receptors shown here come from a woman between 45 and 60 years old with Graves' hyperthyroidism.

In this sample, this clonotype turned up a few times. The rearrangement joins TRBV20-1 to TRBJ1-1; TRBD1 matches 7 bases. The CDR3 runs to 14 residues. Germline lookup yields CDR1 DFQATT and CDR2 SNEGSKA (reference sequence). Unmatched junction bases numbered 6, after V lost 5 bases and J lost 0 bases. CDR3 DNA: TGCAGTGCTTACAGAGGACAGGTGAACACTGAAGCTTTCTTT. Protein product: CSAYRGQVNTEAFF.

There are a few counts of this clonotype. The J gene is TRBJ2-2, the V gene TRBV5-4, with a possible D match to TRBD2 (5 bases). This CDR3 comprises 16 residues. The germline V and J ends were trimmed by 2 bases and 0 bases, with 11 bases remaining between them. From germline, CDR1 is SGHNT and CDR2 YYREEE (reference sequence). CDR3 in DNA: TGTGCCAGCAGCTTAGGACTGGACGCGAACACCGGGGAGCTGTTTTTT. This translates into CASSLGLDANTGELFF.

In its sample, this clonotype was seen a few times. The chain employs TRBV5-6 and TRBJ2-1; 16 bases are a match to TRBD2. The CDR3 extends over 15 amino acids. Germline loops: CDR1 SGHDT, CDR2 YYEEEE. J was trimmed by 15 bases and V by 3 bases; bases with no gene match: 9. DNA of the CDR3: TGTGCCAGCAGCTCCACCGGGACTAGCGGGAGGGGGCCGTTCTTC. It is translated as CASSSTGTSGRGPFF. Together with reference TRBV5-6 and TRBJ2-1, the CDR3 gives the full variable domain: DAGVTQSPTHLIKTRGQQVTLRCSPKSGHDTVSWYQQALGQGPQFIFQYYEEEERQRGNFPDRFSGHQFPNYSSELNVNALLLGDSALYLCASSSTGTSGRGPFFGPGTRLTVL.

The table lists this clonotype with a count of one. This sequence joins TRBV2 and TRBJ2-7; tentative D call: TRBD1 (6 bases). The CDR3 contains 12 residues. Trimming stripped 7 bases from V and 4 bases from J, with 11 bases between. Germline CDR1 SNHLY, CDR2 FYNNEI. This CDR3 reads CASTQTGYEQYF. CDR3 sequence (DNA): TGTGCCAGCACCCAGACAGGTTACGAGCAGTACTTC. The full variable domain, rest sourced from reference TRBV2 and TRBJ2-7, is EPEVTQTPSHQVTQMGQEVILRCVPISNHLYFYWYRQILGQKVEFLVSFYNNEISEKSEIFDDQFSVERPDGSNFTLKIRSTKLEDSAMYFCASTQTGYEQYFGPGTRLTVT.

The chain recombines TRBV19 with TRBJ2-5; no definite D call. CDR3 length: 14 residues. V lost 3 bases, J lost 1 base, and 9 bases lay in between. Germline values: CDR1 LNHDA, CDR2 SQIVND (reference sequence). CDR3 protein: CASSMVRTQETQYF. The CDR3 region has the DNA TGTGCCAGTAGTATGGTACGGACCCAAGAGACCCAGTACTTC.

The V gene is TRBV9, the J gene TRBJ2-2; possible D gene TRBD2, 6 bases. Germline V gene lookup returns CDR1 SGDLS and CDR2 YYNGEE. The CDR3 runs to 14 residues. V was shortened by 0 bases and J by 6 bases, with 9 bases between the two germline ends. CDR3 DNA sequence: TGTGCCAGCAGCGTAGTCGGAGGGCCCGGGGAGCTGTTTTTT. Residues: CASSVVGGPGELFF. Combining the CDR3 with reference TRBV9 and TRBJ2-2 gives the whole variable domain DSGVTQTPKHLITATGQRVTLRCSPRSGDLSVYWYQQSLDQGLQFLIQYYNGEERAKGNILERFSAQQFPDLHSELNLSSLELGDSALYFCASSVVGGPGELFFGEGSRLTVL.

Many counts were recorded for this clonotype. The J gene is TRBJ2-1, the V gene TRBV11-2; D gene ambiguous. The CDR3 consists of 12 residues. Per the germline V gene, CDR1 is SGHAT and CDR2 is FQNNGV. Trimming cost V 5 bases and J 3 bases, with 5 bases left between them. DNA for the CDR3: TGTGCCAGCAGCCCGGACTACAATGAGCAGTTCTTC. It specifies CASSPDYNEQFF.

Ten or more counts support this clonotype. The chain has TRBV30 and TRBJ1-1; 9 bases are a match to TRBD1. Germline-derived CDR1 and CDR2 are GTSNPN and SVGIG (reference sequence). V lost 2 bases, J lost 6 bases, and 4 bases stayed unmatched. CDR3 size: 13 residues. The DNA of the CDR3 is TGTGCCTGGAGTTCCCGGGACAGGGCTGAAGCTTTCTTT. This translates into CAWSSRDRAEAFF.

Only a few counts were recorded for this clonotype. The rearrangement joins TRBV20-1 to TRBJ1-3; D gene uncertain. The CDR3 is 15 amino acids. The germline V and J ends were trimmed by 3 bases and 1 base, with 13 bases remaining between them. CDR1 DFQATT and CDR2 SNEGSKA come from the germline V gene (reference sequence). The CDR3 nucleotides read TGCAGTGCTAGGGACTCCTGGGAGTCTGGAAACACCATATATTTT. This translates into CSARDSWESGNTIYF.

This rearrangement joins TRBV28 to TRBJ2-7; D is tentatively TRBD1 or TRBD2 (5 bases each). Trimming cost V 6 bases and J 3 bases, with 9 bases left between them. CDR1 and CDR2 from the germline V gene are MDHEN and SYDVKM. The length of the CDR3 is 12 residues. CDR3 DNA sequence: TGTGCCAGCAGGGGGGTAAACTACGAGCAGTACTTC. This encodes CASRGVNYEQYF.

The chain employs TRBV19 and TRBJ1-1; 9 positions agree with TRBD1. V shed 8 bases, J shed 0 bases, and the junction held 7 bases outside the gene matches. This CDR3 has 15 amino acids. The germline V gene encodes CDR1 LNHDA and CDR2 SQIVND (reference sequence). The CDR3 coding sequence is TGTGCCAGTCACCCCGGGACAGGGTTGAACACTGAAGCTTTCTTT. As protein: CASHPGTGLNTEAFF.

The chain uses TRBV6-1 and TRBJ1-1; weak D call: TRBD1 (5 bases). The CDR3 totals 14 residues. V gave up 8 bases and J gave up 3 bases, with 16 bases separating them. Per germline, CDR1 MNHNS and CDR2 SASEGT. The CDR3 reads CASVRTGAHTEAFF. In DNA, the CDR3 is TGTGCCAGCGTCAGAACCGGGGCTCACACTGAAGCTTTCTTT.

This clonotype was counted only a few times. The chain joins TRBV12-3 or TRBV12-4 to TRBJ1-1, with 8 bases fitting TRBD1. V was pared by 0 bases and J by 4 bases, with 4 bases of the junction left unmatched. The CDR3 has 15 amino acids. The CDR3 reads CASSLASGGVTEAFF. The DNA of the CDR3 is TGTGCCAGCAGTTTAGCCTCAGGGGGCGTCACTGAAGCTTTCTTT.

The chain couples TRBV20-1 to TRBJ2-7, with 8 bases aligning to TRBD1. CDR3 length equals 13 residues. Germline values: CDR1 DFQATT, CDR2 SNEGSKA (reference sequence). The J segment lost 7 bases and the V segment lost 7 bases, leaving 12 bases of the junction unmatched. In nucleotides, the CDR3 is TGCAGTGTTCCGACAGGGGCCGTGGGGGAGCAGTACTTC. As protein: CSVPTGAVGEQYF.

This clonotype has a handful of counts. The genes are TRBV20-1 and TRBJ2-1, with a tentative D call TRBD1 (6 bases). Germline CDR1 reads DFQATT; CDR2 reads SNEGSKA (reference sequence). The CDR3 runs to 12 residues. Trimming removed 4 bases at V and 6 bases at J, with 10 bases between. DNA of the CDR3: TGCAGTGCTACGGGACAACTCAATGAGCAGTTCTTC. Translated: CSATGQLNEQFF.

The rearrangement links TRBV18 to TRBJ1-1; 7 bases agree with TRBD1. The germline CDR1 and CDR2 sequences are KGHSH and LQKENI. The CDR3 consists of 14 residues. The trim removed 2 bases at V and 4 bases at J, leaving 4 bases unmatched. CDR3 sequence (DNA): TGTGCCAGCTCACCAAGGGGGCTGAGCACTGAAGCTTTCTTT. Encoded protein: CASSPRGLSTEAFF.

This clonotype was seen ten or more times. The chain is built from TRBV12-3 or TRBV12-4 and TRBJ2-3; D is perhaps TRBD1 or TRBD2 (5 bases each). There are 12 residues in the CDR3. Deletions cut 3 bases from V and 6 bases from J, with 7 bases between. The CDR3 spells CASSFRGDTQYF. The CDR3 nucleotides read TGTGCCAGCAGTTTTCGGGGCGATACGCAGTATTTT.

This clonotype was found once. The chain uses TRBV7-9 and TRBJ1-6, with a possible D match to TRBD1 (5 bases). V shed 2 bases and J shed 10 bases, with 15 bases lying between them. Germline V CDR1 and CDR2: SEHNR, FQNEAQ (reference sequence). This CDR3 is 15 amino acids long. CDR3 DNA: TGTGCCAGCAGCTTAAGAACAGGCCCGGACTCACCCCTCCACTTT. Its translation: CASSLRTGPDSPLHF.

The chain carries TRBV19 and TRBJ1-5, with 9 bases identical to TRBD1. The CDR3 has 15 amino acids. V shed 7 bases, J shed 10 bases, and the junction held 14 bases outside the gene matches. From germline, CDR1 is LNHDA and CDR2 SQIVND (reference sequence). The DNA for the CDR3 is TGTGCCAGTAAACCCTCCGGGACAGGGCATTTACCCCAGCATTTT. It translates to CASKPSGTGHLPQHF.